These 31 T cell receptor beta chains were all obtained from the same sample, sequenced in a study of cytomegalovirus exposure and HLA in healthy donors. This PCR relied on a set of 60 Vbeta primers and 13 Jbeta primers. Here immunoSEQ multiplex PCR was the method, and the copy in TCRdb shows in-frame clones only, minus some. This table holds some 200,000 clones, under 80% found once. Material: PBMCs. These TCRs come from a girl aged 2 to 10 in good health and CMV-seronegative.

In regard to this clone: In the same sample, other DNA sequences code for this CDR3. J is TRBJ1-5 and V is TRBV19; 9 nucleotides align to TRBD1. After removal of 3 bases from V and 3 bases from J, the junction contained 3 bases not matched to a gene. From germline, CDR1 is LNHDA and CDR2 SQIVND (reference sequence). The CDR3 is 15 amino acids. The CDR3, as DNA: TGTGCCAGTAGTATCGGACAGGGGTTCAATCAGCCCCAGCATTTT. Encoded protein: CASSIGQGFNQPQHF.

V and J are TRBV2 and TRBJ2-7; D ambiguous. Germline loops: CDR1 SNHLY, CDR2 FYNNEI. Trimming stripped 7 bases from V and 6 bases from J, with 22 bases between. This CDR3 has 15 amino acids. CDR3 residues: CASTASPIRLSEQYF. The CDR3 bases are TGTGCCAGCACAGCTTCACCTATAAGACTGTCCGAGCAGTACTTC.

This CDR3 is CASSPRTSGGAGEQFF. The CDR3 DNA sequence: TGTGCCAGCTCACCGCGGACTAGCGGGGGGGCCGGTGAGCAGTTCTTC. V is TRBV18 and J is TRBJ2-1, with 15 nucleotides matching TRBD2. The germline V gene encodes CDR1 KGHSH and CDR2 LQKENI. This CDR3 is built from 16 residues. V lost 3 bases to trimming and J lost 9 bases; unmatched junction nucleotides: 6.

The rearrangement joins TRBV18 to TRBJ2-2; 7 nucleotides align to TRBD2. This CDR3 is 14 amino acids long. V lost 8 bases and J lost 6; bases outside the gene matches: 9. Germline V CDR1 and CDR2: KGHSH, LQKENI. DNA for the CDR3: TGTGCCAGCACTACTAGCGAGACGGCCGGGGAGCTGTTTTTT. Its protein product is CASTTSETAGELFF.

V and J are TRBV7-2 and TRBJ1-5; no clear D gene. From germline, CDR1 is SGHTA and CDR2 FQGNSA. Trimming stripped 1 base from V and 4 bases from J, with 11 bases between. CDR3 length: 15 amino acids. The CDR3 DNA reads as TGTGCCAGCAGCTTAGGAGGGTATGATAATCAGCCCCAGCATTTT. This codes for CASSLGGYDNQPQHF.

The CDR3 sequence: CAAGAGGYEQYF. CDR3 bases: TGTGCCGCCGGAGCAGGGGGCTACGAGCAGTACTTC. The rearrangement links TRBV25-1 to TRBJ2-7; 7 nucleotides agree with TRBD1. Germline values: CDR1 MGHDK, CDR2 SYGVNS. V gave up 11 bases and J gave up 3 bases; unmatched junction bases: 7. The CDR3 is 12 amino acids.

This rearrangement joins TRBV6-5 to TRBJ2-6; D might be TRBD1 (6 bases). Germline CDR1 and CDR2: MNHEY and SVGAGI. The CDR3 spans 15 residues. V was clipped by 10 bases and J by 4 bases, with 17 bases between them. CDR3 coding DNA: TGTGCCACCTCCTCCAGGGGTACCGGGGCCAACGTCCTGACTTTC. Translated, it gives CATSSRGTGANVLTF.

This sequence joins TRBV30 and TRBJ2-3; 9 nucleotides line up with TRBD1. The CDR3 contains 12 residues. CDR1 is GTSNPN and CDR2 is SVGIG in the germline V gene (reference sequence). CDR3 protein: CAQDRGADTQYF. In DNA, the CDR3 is TGTGCTCAGGACAGGGGAGCAGATACGCAGTATTTT.

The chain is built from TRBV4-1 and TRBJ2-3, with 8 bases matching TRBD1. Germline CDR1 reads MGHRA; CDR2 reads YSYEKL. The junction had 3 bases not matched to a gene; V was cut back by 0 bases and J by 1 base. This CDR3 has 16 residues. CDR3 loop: CASSQEETGGTDTQYF. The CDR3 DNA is TGCGCCAGCAGCCAAGAGGAGACAGGGGGCACAGATACGCAGTATTTT.

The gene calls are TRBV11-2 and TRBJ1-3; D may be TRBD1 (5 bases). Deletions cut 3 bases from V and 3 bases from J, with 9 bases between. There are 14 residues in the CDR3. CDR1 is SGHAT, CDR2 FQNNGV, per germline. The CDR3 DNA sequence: TGTGCCAGCAGCTTCCGCAGGGTTGGAAACACCATATATTTT. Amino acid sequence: CASSFRRVGNTIYF.

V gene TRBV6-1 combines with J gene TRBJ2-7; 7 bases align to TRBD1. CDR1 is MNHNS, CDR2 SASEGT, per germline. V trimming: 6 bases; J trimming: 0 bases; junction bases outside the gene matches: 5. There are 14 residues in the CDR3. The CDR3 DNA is TGTGCCAGCAGCAGACAGGGCGGCTCCTACGAGCAGTACTTC. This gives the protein CASSRQGGSYEQYF.

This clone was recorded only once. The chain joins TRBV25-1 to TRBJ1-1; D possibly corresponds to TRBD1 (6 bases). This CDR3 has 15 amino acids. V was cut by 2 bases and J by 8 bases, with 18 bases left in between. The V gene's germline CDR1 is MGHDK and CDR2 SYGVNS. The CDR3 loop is CASSEGGRGASEAFF. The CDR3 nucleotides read TGTGCCAGCAGTGAAGGGGGCAGGGGAGCGTCCGAAGCTTTCTTT.

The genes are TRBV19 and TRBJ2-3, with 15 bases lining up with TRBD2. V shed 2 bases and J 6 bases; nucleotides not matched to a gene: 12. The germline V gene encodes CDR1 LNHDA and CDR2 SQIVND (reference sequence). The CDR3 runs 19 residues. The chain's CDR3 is CASSIKRLGLAGGLDTQYF. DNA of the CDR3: TGTGCCAGTAGTATAAAGAGGTTGGGACTAGCGGGAGGACTGGATACGCAGTATTTT.

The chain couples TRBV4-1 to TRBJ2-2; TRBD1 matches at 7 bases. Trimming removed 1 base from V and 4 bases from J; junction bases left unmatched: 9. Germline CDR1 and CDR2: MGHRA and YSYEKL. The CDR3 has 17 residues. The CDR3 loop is CASSQGKGDSFTGELFF. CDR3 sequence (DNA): TGCGCCAGCAGCCAAGGAAAGGGGGACAGTTTCACCGGGGAGCTGTTTTTT.

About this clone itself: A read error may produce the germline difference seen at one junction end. CDR3 bases: TGTTCCAGCAGCTCTAGAAGATTAGGACAGGGGGACAATGAGCAGTTCTTC. Protein: CSSSSRRLGQGDNEQFF. The chain recombines TRBV7-9 with TRBJ2-1, with 10 bases matching TRBD1. Per germline, CDR1 SEHNR and CDR2 FQNEAQ (reference sequence). The CDR3 loop spans 17 amino acids.

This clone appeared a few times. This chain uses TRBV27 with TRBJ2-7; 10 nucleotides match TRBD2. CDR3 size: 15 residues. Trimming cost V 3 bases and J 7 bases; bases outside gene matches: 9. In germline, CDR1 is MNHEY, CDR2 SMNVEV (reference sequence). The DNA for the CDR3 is TGTGCCAGCAGTTTTTTTTATCTAGCGGGAGTTGAGCAGTACTTC. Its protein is CASSFFYLAGVEQYF.

DNA for the CDR3: TGTGCCAGCAGTTACTCTAGGCAGGGGGAGGAAGATACGCAGTATTTT. It specifies CASSYSRQGEEDTQYF. The chain is built from TRBV6-5 and TRBJ2-3; a possible D gene is TRBD1 (7 bases). The germline gives CDR1 MNHEY, CDR2 SVGAGI. Between the trimmed V and J ends, which lost 0 bases and 5 bases, there was a span of 15 bases. This CDR3 contains 16 residues.

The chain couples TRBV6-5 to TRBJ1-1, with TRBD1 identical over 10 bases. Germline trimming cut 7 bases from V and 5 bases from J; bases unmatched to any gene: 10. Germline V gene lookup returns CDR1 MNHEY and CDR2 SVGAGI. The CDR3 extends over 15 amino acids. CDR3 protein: CASMRTGGMITEAFF. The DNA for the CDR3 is TGTGCCAGCATGCGGACAGGGGGGATGATAACTGAAGCTTTCTTT.

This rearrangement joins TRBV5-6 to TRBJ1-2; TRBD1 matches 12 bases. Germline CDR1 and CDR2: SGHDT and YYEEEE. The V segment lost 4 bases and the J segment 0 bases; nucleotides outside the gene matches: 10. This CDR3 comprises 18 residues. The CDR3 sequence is CASSGTGGLSRANYGYTF. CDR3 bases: TGTGCCAGCAGCGGGACAGGGGGCTTGTCGCGAGCTAACTATGGCTACACCTTC.

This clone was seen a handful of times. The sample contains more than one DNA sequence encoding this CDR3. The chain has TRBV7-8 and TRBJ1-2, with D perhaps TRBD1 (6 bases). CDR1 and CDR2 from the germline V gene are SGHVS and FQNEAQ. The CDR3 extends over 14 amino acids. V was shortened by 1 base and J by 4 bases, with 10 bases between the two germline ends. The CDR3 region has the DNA TGTGCCAGCAGCTTAGAGGCAGGGGTCTATGGCTACACCTTC. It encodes CASSLEAGVYGYTF.

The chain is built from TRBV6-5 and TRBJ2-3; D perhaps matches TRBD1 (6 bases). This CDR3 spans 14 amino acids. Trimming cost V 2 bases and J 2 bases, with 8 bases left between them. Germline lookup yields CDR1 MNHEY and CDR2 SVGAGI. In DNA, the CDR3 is TGTGCCAGCAGTTACAGGGGGTCCACAGATACGCAGTATTTT. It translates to CASSYRGSTDTQYF.

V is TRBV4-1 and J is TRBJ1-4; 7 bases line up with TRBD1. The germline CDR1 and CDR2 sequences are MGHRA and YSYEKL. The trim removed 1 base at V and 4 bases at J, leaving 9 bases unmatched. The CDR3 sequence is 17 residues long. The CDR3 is CASSQGKQGTSNEKLFF. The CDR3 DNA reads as TGCGCCAGCAGCCAAGGCAAACAGGGGACAAGTAATGAAAAACTGTTTTTT.

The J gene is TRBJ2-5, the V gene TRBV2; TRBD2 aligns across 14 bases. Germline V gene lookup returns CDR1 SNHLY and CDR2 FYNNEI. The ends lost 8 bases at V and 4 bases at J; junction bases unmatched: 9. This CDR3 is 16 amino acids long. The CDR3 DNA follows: TGTGCCAGCGGGACTAGCGGGAGAGAGTCTCGAGAGACCCAGTACTTC. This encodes CASGTSGRESRETQYF.

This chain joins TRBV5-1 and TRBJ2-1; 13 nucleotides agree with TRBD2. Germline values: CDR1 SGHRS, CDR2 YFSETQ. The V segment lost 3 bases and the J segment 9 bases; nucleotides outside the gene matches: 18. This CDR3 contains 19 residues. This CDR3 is CASSSMRLAGGPNQVEQFF. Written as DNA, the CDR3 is TGCGCCAGCAGCTCGATGAGACTAGCGGGAGGACCTAATCAGGTTGAGCAGTTCTTC.

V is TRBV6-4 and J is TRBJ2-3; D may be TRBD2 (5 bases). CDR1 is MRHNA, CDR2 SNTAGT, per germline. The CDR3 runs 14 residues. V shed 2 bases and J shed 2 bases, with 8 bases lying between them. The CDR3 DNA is TGTGCCAGCAGTGACGGCCGGGACACAGATACGCAGTATTTT. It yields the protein CASSDGRDTDTQYF.

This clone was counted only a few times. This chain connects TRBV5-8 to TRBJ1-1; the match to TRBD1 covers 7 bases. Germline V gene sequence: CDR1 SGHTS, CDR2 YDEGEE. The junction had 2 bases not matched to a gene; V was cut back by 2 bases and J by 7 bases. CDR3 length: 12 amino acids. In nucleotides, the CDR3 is TGTGCCAGCAGCTTACGACAGGGTGAAGCTTTCTTT. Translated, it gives CASSLRQGEAFF. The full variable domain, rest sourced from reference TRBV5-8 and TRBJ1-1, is EAGVTQSPTHLIKTRGQQATLRCSPISGHTSVYWYQQALGLGLQFLLWYDEGEERNRGNFPPRFSGRQFPNYSSELNVNALELEDSALYLCASSLRQGEAFFGQGTRLTVV.

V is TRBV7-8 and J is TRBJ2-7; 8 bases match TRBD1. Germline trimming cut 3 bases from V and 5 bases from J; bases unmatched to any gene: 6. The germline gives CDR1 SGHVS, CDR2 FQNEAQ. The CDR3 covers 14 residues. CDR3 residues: CASSFEGTGNEQYF. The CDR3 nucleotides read TGTGCCAGCAGCTTCGAGGGGACAGGCAACGAGCAGTACTTC.

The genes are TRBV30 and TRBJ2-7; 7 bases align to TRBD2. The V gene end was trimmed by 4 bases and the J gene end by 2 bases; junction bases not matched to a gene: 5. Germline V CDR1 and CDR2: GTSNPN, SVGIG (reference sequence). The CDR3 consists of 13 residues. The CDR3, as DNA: TGTGCCTGGACCTCCGGGGGGACCTACGAGCAGTACTTC. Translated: CAWTSGGTYEQYF.

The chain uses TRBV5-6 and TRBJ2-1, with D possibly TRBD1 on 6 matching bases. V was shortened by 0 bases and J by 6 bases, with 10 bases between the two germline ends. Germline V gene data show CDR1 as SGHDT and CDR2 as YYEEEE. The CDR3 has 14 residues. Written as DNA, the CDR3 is TGTGCCAGCAGCTTGGCCGACAGGAGCAATGAGCAGTTCTTC. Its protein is CASSLADRSNEQFF.

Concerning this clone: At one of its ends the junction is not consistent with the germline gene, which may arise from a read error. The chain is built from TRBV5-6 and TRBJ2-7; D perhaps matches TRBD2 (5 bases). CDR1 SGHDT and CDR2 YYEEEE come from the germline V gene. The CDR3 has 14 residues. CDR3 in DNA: TGTGCCAGCAGCTCGACTATTAACGGGGTGGTACGGGACTTC. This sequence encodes CASSSTINGVVRDF.

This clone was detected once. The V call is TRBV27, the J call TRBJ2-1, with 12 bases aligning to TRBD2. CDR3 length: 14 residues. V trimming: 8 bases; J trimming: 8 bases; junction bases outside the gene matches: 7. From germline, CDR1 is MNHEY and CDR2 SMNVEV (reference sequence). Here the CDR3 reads CASATSGGFHEQFF. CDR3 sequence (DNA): TGTGCCAGCGCGACTAGCGGGGGTTTTCATGAGCAGTTCTTC.